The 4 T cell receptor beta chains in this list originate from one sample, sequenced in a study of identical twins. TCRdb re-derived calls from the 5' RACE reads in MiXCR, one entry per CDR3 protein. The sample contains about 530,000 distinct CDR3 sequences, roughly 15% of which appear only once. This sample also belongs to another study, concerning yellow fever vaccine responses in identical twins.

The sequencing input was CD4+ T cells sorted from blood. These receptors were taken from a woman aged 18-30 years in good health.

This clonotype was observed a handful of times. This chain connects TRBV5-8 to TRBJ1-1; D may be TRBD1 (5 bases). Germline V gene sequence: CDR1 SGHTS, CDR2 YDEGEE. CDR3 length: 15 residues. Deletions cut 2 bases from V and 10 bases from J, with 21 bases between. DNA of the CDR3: TGTGCCAGCAGCTTCTGGGGCGGAACCTTAACCATAGCTTTCTTT. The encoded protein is CASSFWGGTLTIAFF.

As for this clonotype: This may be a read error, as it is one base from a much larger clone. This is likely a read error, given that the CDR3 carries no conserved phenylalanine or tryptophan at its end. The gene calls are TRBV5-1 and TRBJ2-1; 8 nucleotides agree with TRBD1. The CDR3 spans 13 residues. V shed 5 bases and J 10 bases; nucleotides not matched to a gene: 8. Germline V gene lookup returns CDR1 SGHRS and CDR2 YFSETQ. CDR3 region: CASRRGQVNEQFL. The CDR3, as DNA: TGCGCCAGCAGGCGGGGACAGGTCAACGAGCAGTTCCTC.

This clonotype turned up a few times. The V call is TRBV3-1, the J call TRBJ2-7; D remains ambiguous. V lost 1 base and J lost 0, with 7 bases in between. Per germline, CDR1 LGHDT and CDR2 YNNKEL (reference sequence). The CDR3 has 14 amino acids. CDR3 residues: CASSQGVPSYEQYF. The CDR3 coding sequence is TGTGCCAGCAGCCAAGGTGTCCCCTCCTACGAGCAGTACTTC.

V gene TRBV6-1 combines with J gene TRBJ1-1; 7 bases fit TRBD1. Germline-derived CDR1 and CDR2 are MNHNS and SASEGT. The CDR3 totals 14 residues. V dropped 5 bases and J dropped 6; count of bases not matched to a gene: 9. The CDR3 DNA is TGTGCCAGCAGTCCGGCCGTGGACAGGCCTGAAGCTTTCTTT. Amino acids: CASSPAVDRPEAFF.